This TCR beta chain was sequenced in a study of early T cells in non-severe SARS-CoV-2 infection. About the research overall: The authors sequenced bulk RNA from unsorted whole blood, leaving chains unpaired.

Individual cDNA molecules received unique molecular identifiers during library preparation. Each CDR3 protein gets one entry after TCRdb re-called the 5' RACE reads with MiXCR. The table includes some 63,000 distinct CDR3 sequences, about an eighth detected once. This clonotype appeared many times. Trimming cost V 7 bases and J 8 bases, with 15 bases left between them. Germline V gives CDR1 SGHNT, CDR2 YYREEE (reference sequence). The CDR3 has 13 amino acids. The receptor was derived from an adult who was a healthcare worker with PCR-confirmed SARS-CoV-2 infection or an uninfected control (not recorded which). Sequencing was performed on whole blood. The V and J genes are TRBV5-4 and TRBJ1-4, with a weak D call TRBD1 (6 bases). CDR3 DNA: TGTGCCAGCGCAGCTTGGGGGGGCGAAAAACTGTTTTTT. Its protein is CASAAWGGEKLFF.